This T cell receptor (beta chain) was sequenced for a study of OX40 agonist ivuxolimab in advanced cancers. At the level of the study: A diagnosis of hepatocellular carcinoma, melanoma, renal cell or head and neck cancer was present in dose-escalation patients. Of the patients, three showed partial responses, one with hepatocellular carcinoma and two with cutaneous melanoma. Study results and caveats: Specificity for antigen went undetermined in the expanded peripheral T cells. CD4+ and CD8+ blood T cells expanded clonally by week 6 at 0.1 to 3.0 mg/kg.

The table came from immunoSEQ multiplex PCR; TCRdb's copy has only in-frame clones and leaves some out. The data contain around 40,000 clones, 85% to 90% of them seen just once; the ten biggest clones take up around an eighth. The V end was cut by 1 base, the J end by 0 bases, with 4 bases between. The CDR3 runs to 13 residues. The germline CDR1 and CDR2 sequences are SGHTS and YDEGEE. On this clone itself: Its target is unknown.

The sequence was collected from an adult with an advanced solid tumor such as melanoma, head and neck, liver or kidney cancer. The chain employs TRBV5-8 and TRBJ1-1; D gene ambiguous. The material sequenced was CD4+ or CD8+ T cells sorted from blood, taken in a trial of the OX40 agonist ivuxolimab. CDR3 DNA: TGTGCCAGCAGCTTGTGGGTGAACACTGAAGCTTTCTTT. Translating it yields CASSLWVNTEAFF.